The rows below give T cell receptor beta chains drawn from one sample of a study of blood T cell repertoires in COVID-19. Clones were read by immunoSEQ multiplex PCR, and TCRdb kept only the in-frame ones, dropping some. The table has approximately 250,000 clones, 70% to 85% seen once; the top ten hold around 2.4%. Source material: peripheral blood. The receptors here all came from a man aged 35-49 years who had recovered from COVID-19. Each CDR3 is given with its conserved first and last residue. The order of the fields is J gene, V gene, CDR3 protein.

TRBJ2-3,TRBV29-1,CSVDAGLPDTQYF
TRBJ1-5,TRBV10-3,CAISEYRGGQPQHF
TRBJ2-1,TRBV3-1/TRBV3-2,CASSQAPAGGPYNEQFF
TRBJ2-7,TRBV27,CASSAWTDYEQYF
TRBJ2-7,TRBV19,CASSRRGSYYEQYF
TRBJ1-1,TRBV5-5,CASSLAWRWDTEAFF
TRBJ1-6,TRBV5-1,CASSSSTVSSYNSPLHF
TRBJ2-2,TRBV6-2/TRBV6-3,CASSRTGDTGELFF
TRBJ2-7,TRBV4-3,CASSQDAQTGGFFSYEQYF
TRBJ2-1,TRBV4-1,CASSQASGIFYNEQFF
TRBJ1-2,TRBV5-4,CASTYRGGAAGYGYTF
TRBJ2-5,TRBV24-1,CATSDTTETQYF
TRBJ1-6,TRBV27,CASSKSGGSYNSPLHF
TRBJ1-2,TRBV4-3,CASSQEPSSGSGNYGYTF
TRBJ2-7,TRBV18,CASSGGQRVYEQYF
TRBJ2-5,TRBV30,CAWSFRGAETQYF